The 27 T cell receptor beta chains below all came from one sample that was sequenced in a study of Ad26.COV2.S vaccination and SARS-CoV-2 variants. Only in-frame clones appear in the TCRdb table, and some are missing; sequencing was by immunoSEQ multiplex PCR. The data hold 450,000 to 550,000 clones, with 89% observed a single time. Treatment described: some 20 received Ad26.COV2.S at low or high dose, single or two shots; 5 received placebo; per-sample allocation not given. Specimen acquisition occurred on day 63 following the initial vaccine or placebo injection. The sequenced sample was peripheral blood, obtained in a trial of Ad26.COV2.S vaccine versus placebo. The receptors originated from a person aged 18-65 years who received the Ad26.COV2.S COVID-19 vaccine or a placebo.

This clone was found a few times. CDR3 bases: TGTGCCAGCAGCGTCACCCCCGAGACCCAGTACTTC. Protein product: CASSVTPETQYF. The rearrangement links TRBV3-1 (or the pseudogene TRBV3-2) to TRBJ2-5; D uncertain. Germline CDR1 and CDR2: LGHDT and YNNKEL (reference sequence). CDR3 length: 12 amino acids. Trimming removed 5 bases from V and 5 bases from J, with 9 bases in between.

CDR3 sequence reads: CATSDPRHDTEAFF. In nucleotides, the CDR3 is TGTGCCACCAGTGATCCACGACACGACACTGAAGCTTTCTTT. This rearrangement joins TRBV24-1 to TRBJ1-1; D remains unclear. Germline-derived CDR1 and CDR2 are KGHDR and SFDVKD. V was pared by 3 bases and J by 3 bases, with 10 bases between. The CDR3 is made up of 14 amino acids.

This rearrangement joins TRBV15 to TRBJ1-5, with D perhaps TRBD1 (5 bases). Germline V lookup: CDR1 LNHNV, CDR2 YYDKDF (reference sequence). Between the trimmed V and J ends, which lost 9 bases and 6 bases, there was a span of 15 bases. The CDR3 extends over 13 amino acids. Written as DNA, the CDR3 is TGTGCCACAGGGAAAGAGGGGACTCAGCCCCAGCATTTT. Encoded protein: CATGKEGTQPQHF.

The chain employs TRBV11-3 and TRBJ1-5; perhaps TRBD1 as D (5 bases). The CDR3 has 15 amino acids. Between the trimmed V and J ends, which lost 3 bases and 9 bases, there was a span of 18 bases. Germline CDR1 reads SGHNT; CDR2 reads YENEEA. The CDR3 nucleotides read TGTGCCAGCAGCTTGAGAGGGGCTGATTTTCGGCCCCAGCATTTT. It yields the protein CASSLRGADFRPQHF.

J is TRBJ1-2 and V is TRBV5-8; D call uncertain. The CDR3 is made up of 12 amino acids. Germline V gene sequence: CDR1 SGHTS, CDR2 YDEGEE. The ends were cut back, 3 bases at V and 10 bases at J, with 13 bases in the middle. CDR3 sequence reads: CASSSRSTLYTF. In DNA form, the CDR3 reads TGTGCCAGCAGCTCGCGGTCCACCCTCTACACCTTC.

The chain has TRBV9 and TRBJ1-2; TRBD1 is a possible D gene (6 bases). This CDR3 region has 17 residues. Germline values: CDR1 SGDLS, CDR2 YYNGEE. V was clipped by 3 bases and J by 4 bases, with 22 bases between them. Here the CDR3 reads CASSAVGGRGRSYGYTF. In DNA, the CDR3 is TGTGCCAGCAGCGCCGTGGGGGGCCGGGGGCGCAGCTATGGCTACACCTTC.

This sequence joins TRBV6-6 and TRBJ1-2; the D is unclear. Trimming pared 2 bases from V and 5 bases from J, leaving 6 bases between. Germline V gives CDR1 MNHNY, CDR2 SVGAGI (reference sequence). This CDR3 comprises 12 residues. CDR3 protein: CASSYQEYGYTF. Here the CDR3 DNA reads TGTGCCAGCAGTTACCAGGAATATGGCTACACCTTC.

The chain recombines TRBV19 with TRBJ1-5; D gene ambiguous. CDR1 is LNHDA, CDR2 SQIVND, per germline (reference sequence). This CDR3 region has 17 residues. V lost 0 bases, J lost 6 bases, and 18 bases lay in between. The CDR3 sequence: CASSIELTVRGFQPQHF. CDR3 nucleotides: TGTGCCAGTAGTATAGAGTTGACTGTGCGAGGTTTTCAGCCCCAGCATTTT.

This chain links TRBV28 with TRBJ2-3; D is undetermined. V was shortened by 1 base and J by 2 bases, with 19 bases between the two germline ends. Per germline, CDR1 MDHEN and CDR2 SYDVKM. There are 18 residues in the CDR3. As DNA, the CDR3 is TGTGCCAGCAGTTTATCGCCCTTGAGATCCGCCCCCACAGATACGCAGTATTTT. This codes for CASSLSPLRSAPTDTQYF.

The chain links TRBV7-8 to TRBJ2-7; no firm D call. Per the germline V gene, CDR1 is SGHVS and CDR2 is FQNEAQ. V lost 4 bases, J lost 0 bases, and 10 bases lay in between. The length of the CDR3 is 14 residues. CDR3 coding DNA: TGTGCCAGCAGCTCCATCCTGAGCTCCTACGAGCAGTACGTC. Amino acid sequence: CASSSILSSYEQYV.

As for this clone: Compared with germline, one end of the junction differs, possibly owing to a read error. The genes are TRBV4-3 and TRBJ2-7; 8 bases fit TRBD1. Germline V gene sequence: CDR1 LGHNA, CDR2 YSLEER. The CDR3 contains 13 residues. The CDR3, as DNA: TGCGCCAGCAGCCAAGGGGACAGGACCCCCGTAAGCTTC. It yields the protein CASSQGDRTPVSF.

The chain employs TRBV11-3 and TRBJ2-1, with D possibly TRBD1 on 6 matching bases. The CDR3 contains 15 residues. V lost 4 bases to trimming and J lost 0 bases, with 10 bases between them. Germline CDR1 and CDR2: SGHNT and YENEEA. The CDR3 spells CASSSGHSSYNEQFF. As DNA, the CDR3 is TGTGCCAGCAGCTCGGGACACAGCTCCTACAATGAGCAGTTCTTC.

This chain uses TRBV7-9 with TRBJ1-1; unclear D gene. Looked up from germline, CDR1 is SEHNR and CDR2 is FQNEAQ (reference sequence). The CDR3 has 14 amino acids. Trimming cost V 0 bases and J 4 bases, with 9 bases left between them. CDR3 residues: CASSLALGPTEAFF. The CDR3 coding sequence is TGTGCCAGCAGCTTAGCGCTAGGGCCCACTGAAGCTTTCTTT.

The chain carries TRBV5-4 and TRBJ1-1, with D possibly TRBD1 on 6 matching bases. V lost 0 bases to trimming and J lost 7 bases, with 13 bases between them. Germline V gene lookup returns CDR1 SGHNT and CDR2 YYREEE (reference sequence). The CDR3 sequence is 14 residues long. CDR3 sequence: CASSLAGVPNEAFF. The CDR3 bases are TGTGCCAGCAGCTTGGCAGGGGTGCCAAATGAAGCTTTCTTT.

The chain carries TRBV6-2 or TRBV6-3 and TRBJ2-7; TRBD1 or TRBD2 may be the D gene (5 bases each). The CDR3 totals 17 residues. Germline CDR1 MNHEY, CDR2 SVGEGT. V shed 2 bases and J shed 3 bases, with 20 bases lying between them. DNA of the CDR3: TGTGCCAGCAGTTACCCGAGGACACTCCCGGCGGGCTACGAGCAGTACTTC. This codes for CASSYPRTLPAGYEQYF.

The sample holds one count of this clone. This chain links TRBV7-2 with TRBJ1-2; no definite D call. Deletions cut 3 bases from V and 2 bases from J, with 10 bases between. This CDR3 comprises 14 residues. Germline loops: CDR1 SGHTA, CDR2 FQGNSA. The CDR3 is CASSLMTTNYGYTF. The CDR3 nucleotides are TGTGCCAGCAGCTTGATGACAACAAACTATGGCTACACCTTC. The full variable domain, rest sourced from reference TRBV7-2 and TRBJ1-2, is GAGVSQSPSNKVTEKGKDVELRCDPISGHTALYWYRQSLGQGLEFLIYFQGNSAPDKSGLPSDRFSAERTGGSVSTLTIQRTQQEDSAVYLCASSLMTTNYGYTFGSGTRLTVV.

The rearrangement uses TRBV7-9 and TRBJ2-3; 7 nucleotides align to TRBD2. CDR3 length: 17 residues. The V gene end was trimmed by 1 base and the J gene end by 2 bases; junction bases not matched to a gene: 9. The V gene's germline CDR1 is SEHNR and CDR2 FQNEAQ (reference sequence). CDR3 sequence: CASSLGWTGGLTDTQYF. CDR3 nucleotide sequence: TGTGCCAGCAGCTTAGGGTGGACGGGAGGCCTCACAGATACGCAGTATTTT. Supplemented by reference TRBV7-9 and TRBJ2-3, the full variable domain reads DTGVSQNPRHKITKRGQNVTFRCDPISEHNRLYWYRQTLGQGPEFLTYFQNEAQLEKSRLLSDRFSAERPKGSFSTLEIQRTEQGDSAMYLCASSLGWTGGLTDTQYFGPGTRLTVL.

As to this clone: The sample carries other DNA sequences with the same CDR3. The chain recombines TRBV5-1 with TRBJ1-5, with D maybe TRBD1 (6 bases). CDR3 length equals 14 residues. V was shortened by 0 bases and J by 7 bases, with 11 bases between the two germline ends. The germline V gene has CDR1 SGHRS and CDR2 YFSETQ. The CDR3 DNA is TGCGCCAGCAGCTTGGCCGGGGGCGGGCAGCCCCAGCATTTT. This gives the protein CASSLAGGGQPQHF.

Worth noting for this clone: At the DNA level, this CDR3 is encoded by other sequences in the same sample as well. This chain connects TRBV7-2 to TRBJ2-5; 7 nucleotides agree with TRBD1. The germline V gene encodes CDR1 SGHTA and CDR2 FQGNSA. The CDR3 covers 13 residues. V shed 3 bases and J 3 bases; nucleotides not matched to a gene: 1. The CDR3 sequence: CASSFDREETQYF. As DNA, the CDR3 is TGTGCCAGCAGCTTTGACAGGGAAGAGACCCAGTACTTC.

This sequence joins TRBV2 and TRBJ2-1; 8 positions agree with TRBD2. CDR1 is SNHLY, CDR2 FYNNEI, per germline. The CDR3 totals 14 residues. The ends lost 8 bases at V and 5 bases at J; junction bases unmatched: 8. The DNA for the CDR3 is TGTGCCAGCGCGGGGGGTTCCTCGGACAATGAGCAGTTCTTC. Translation gives CASAGGSSDNEQFF.

The J gene is TRBJ1-1, the V gene TRBV18; no reliable D call. V lost 3 bases to trimming and J lost 3 bases, with 14 bases between them. This CDR3 spans 15 amino acids. The germline CDR1 and CDR2 sequences are KGHSH and LQKENI. The CDR3 DNA follows: TGTGCCAGCTCACCGTCAAACCCGGGTGACACTGAAGCTTTCTTT. Protein product: CASSPSNPGDTEAFF.

This clone was recorded a few times. The chain is built from TRBV4-2 and TRBJ2-1; D uncertain. Trimming shortened V by 1 base and J by 9 bases, and 7 bases separated the two germline ends. There are 12 residues in the CDR3. CDR1 LGHNA and CDR2 YNFKEQ come from the germline V gene. The CDR3 DNA reads TGTGCCAGCAGCCAAGTAGATCGTGAGCAGTTCTTC. This gives the protein CASSQVDREQFF.

V usage is TRBV12-5 and J usage is TRBJ2-3, with D perhaps TRBD2 (6 bases). The V and J ends lost 0 bases and 1 base respectively, with 8 bases between them. Per the germline V gene, CDR1 is LGHNT and CDR2 is FRNRAP. This CDR3 region has 15 residues. Written as DNA, the CDR3 is TGTGCTAGTGGTTTGGTCGGGGGACGCACAGATACGCAGTATTTT. Protein: CASGLVGGRTDTQYF. Filled out from reference TRBV12-5 and TRBJ2-3, the complete variable domain reads DARVTQTPRHKVTEMGQEVTMRCQPILGHNTVFWYRQTMMQGLELLAYFRNRAPLDDSGMPKDRFSAEMPDATLATLKIQPSEPRDSAVYFCASGLVGGRTDTQYFGPGTRLTVL.

The V gene is TRBV7-2, the J gene TRBJ2-6; D gene uncertain. CDR3 length: 15 residues. The V end lost 5 bases, the J end lost 0 bases, and 8 bases lay between the germline ends. Germline V gene data show CDR1 as SGHTA and CDR2 as FQGNSA. Here the CDR3 reads CASSPQLSGANVLTF. For the CDR3, the DNA is TGTGCCAGCAGCCCACAGCTCTCTGGGGCCAACGTCCTGACTTTC.

The chain carries TRBV18 and TRBJ1-2, with D perhaps TRBD1 (6 bases). The CDR3 extends over 13 amino acids. V lost 3 bases and J lost 8, with 13 bases in between. Germline CDR1 KGHSH, CDR2 LQKENI. For the CDR3, the DNA is TGTGCCAGCTCACCGGTTGATACAGGGGGCTACACCTTC. The encoded protein is CASSPVDTGGYTF.

V is TRBV19 and J is TRBJ2-3, with D perhaps TRBD1 (6 bases). Trimming stripped 5 bases from V and 2 bases from J, with 14 bases between. Germline loops: CDR1 LNHDA, CDR2 SQIVND (reference sequence). The CDR3 loop spans 15 amino acids. The CDR3 DNA sequence: TGTGCCAGTAGTTCCCGGACAGCTTCCACAGATACGCAGTATTTT. Protein product: CASSSRTASTDTQYF.

On this clone: Other DNA sequences in this sample translate to the same CDR3. This chain links TRBV7-3 with TRBJ2-1, with 7 bases that match TRBD2. CDR3 length equals 16 residues. J was trimmed by 0 bases and V by 3 bases; bases with no gene match: 5. From germline, CDR1 is SGHTA and CDR2 FQGTGA. The CDR3 bases are TGTGCCAGCAGCTTGCGCGGGGGTAGCTCCTACAATGAGCAGTTCTTC. It translates to CASSLRGGSSYNEQFF.